A selection of T cell receptor beta chains follows, all from one sample in a study of blood T cell repertoires in COVID-19. Libraries were prepared by immunoSEQ multiplex PCR; TCRdb keeps only in-frame clonotypes and omits some of them. The sample holds more than 200,000 clones; 70% to 90% are singletons and the top ten take about 6%. Sequencing was performed on peripheral blood. These receptors originate from an elderly man with acute or convalescent COVID-19. Each CDR3 is given with its conserved first and last residue. The order of the fields is J gene, clone size, D gene, V gene, CDR3 DNA, CDR3 protein. The D gene is left open where the match is weak. Only some rows state a clone size, as once, few, many or a class for expanded clones.

J: TRBJ1-1
size: -
D: -
V: TRBV11-2
DNA: TGTGCCAGCAGCTTTGGGAGGGGCACTGAAGCTTTCTTT
CDR3: CASSFGRGTEAFF

J: TRBJ1-2
size: -
D: -
V: TRBV7-8
DNA: TGTGCCAGCAGCTTAGAAGACCAGTGGCGGCCTACTAACTATGGCTACACCTTC
CDR3: CASSLEDQWRPTNYGYTF

J: TRBJ2-2
size: -
D: TRBD1
V: TRBV9
DNA: TGTGCCAGCAGCGGAATAACAGGGGTCGGCGGGGAGCTGTTTTTT
CDR3: CASSGITGVGGELFF

J: TRBJ1-4
size: -
D: -
V: TRBV30
DNA: TGTGCCTGGTCCCCGAATGAAAAACTGTTTTTT
CDR3: CAWSPNEKLFF

J: TRBJ2-1
size: -
D: -
V: TRBV25-1
DNA: TGTGCCAGCAGTCCTACCTGGGAACAGGCGGTCTACAATGAGCAGTTCTTC
CDR3: CASSPTWEQAVYNEQFF

J: TRBJ1-5
size: -
D: TRBD1
V: TRBV19
DNA: TGTGCCAGTAGTTCCTGGGACAGTCAGCCCCAGCATTTT
CDR3: CASSSWDSQPQHF

J: TRBJ2-5
size: once
D: -
V: TRBV27
DNA: TGTGCCAGCAGCTCTTTATACCAAGAGACCCAGTACTTC
CDR3: CASSSLYQETQYF

J: TRBJ2-1
size: -
D: -
V: TRBV7-8
DNA: TGTGCCAGCAGCCCCGACAGGTTCTCCTACAATGAGCAGTTCTTC
CDR3: CASSPDRFSYNEQFF

J: TRBJ2-2
size: -
D: -
V: TRBV5-5
DNA: TGTGCCAGCAGCTTGGTCGGGTGGAACACCGGGGAGCTGTTTTTT
CDR3: CASSLVGWNTGELFF

J: TRBJ2-3
size: -
D: TRBD2
V: TRBV30
DNA: TGTGCCTGGAGTGACAGAGGGAGGGCTGGGGATACGCAGTATTTT
CDR3: CAWSDRGRAGDTQYF

J: TRBJ1-1
size: -
D: -
V: TRBV28
DNA: TGTGCCAGCAGCCTTCAGGGTGAAGCTTTCTTT
CDR3: CASSLQGEAFF

J: TRBJ1-1
size: -
D: -
V: TRBV18
DNA: TGTGCCAGCTCACCGCGGCAGTTGGCTGAAGCTTTCTTT
CDR3: CASSPRQLAEAFF

J: TRBJ2-3
size: -
D: TRBD2
V: TRBV29-1
DNA: TGCAGCGTCACCGCAGGGACTAGCGGGTACAGCACAGATACGCAGTATTTT
CDR3: CSVTAGTSGYSTDTQYF

J: TRBJ2-1
size: -
D: TRBD2
V: TRBV6-2/TRBV6-3
DNA: TGTGCCAGCAGTTCCGCTAGCGGCAAGTACAATGAGCAGTTCTTC
CDR3: CASSSASGKYNEQFF

J: TRBJ2-5
size: -
D: -
V: TRBV19
DNA: TGTGCCAGTAGTAGGCGGTCCTTGGGTTTTTCAGGGGAGACCCAGTACTTC
CDR3: CASSRRSLGFSGETQYF

J: TRBJ1-4
size: -
D: TRBD1
V: TRBV18
DNA: TGTGCCAGCTCCCTGGGACAGGGCCCAACTAATGAAAAACTGTTTTTT
CDR3: CASSLGQGPTNEKLFF

J: TRBJ1-6
size: once
D: -
V: TRBV13
DNA: TGTGCCAGCAGCCCAACCCAGGATTATTCACCCCTCCACTTT
CDR3: CASSPTQDYSPLHF

J: TRBJ1-2
size: -
D: TRBD1
V: TRBV27
DNA: TGTGCCAGCAGTTACAGGGGAAAGGACTATGGCTACACCTTC
CDR3: CASSYRGKDYGYTF

J: TRBJ2-2
size: -
D: TRBD1
V: TRBV7-7
DNA: TGTGCTAGCAGTCTGGGACAGGTGAACACCGGGGAGCTGTTTTTT
CDR3: CASSLGQVNTGELFF

J: TRBJ2-5
size: -
D: TRBD2
V: TRBV7-9
DNA: TGTGCCAGCAGCCCAGAGCGGGAGTGGGAGACCCAGTACTTC
CDR3: CASSPEREWETQYF

J: TRBJ2-2
size: -
D: -
V: TRBV13
DNA: TGTGCCAGCAGCTTAGGGAGAAACACCGGGGAGCTGTTTTTT
CDR3: CASSLGRNTGELFF

J: TRBJ1-3
size: -
D: -
V: TRBV28
DNA: TGTGCCAGCAGTTTGGGGGGGCAGGCTGGAAACACCATATATTTT
CDR3: CASSLGGQAGNTIYF

J: TRBJ1-3
size: -
D: -
V: TRBV28
DNA: TGTGCCAGCAGCCTAATAAACACCATATATTTT
CDR3: CASSLINTIYF

J: TRBJ2-4
size: -
D: -
V: TRBV15
DNA: TGTGCCACCAGCAGAGAACGCGGAGGGAGTAGCGCCAAAAACATTCAGTACTTC
CDR3: CATSRERGGSSAKNIQYF

J: TRBJ1-4
size: -
D: -
V: TRBV11-2
DNA: TGTGCCAGCAGCTCAGGAACTAATGAAAAACTGTTTTTT
CDR3: CASSSGTNEKLFF

J: TRBJ1-1
size: -
D: TRBD1
V: TRBV28
DNA: TGTGCCAGCAGTTTATCAGGACAGGGAAAAGGAGCTTTCTTT
CDR3: CASSLSGQGKGAFF

J: TRBJ2-3
size: -
D: TRBD2
V: TRBV7-9
DNA: TGTGCCAGCAGTCTCTCGCGGGCGGGGGCAGATACGCAGTATTTT
CDR3: CASSLSRAGADTQYF

J: TRBJ1-2
size: once
D: -
V: TRBV19
DNA: TGTGCCAGTGGCGAGAATGACAGGTCCCGGGGCTACACCTTC
CDR3: CASGENDRSRGYTF

J: TRBJ2-2
size: once
D: TRBD1
V: TRBV27
DNA: TGTGCCAGCAGCCCAGGGGGAATCCCCGGGGAGCTGTTTTTT
CDR3: CASSPGGIPGELFF

J: TRBJ1-4
size: few
D: -
V: TRBV30
DNA: TGTGCCTGGAGTGGTTTCCAGGGCAGTGAAAAACTGTTTTTT
CDR3: CAWSGFQGSEKLFF

J: TRBJ2-7
size: -
D: -
V: TRBV3-1/TRBV3-2
DNA: TGTGCCAGCAGCCAAGAGTCGCGGGGGCCGATTTACGAGCAGTACTTC
CDR3: CASSQESRGPIYEQYF

J: TRBJ2-3
size: once
D: TRBD2
V: TRBV7-2
DNA: TGTGCCAGCGCTAGGGACTATTTAAGCACAGATACGCAGTATTTT
CDR3: CASARDYLSTDTQYF

J: TRBJ2-5
size: -
D: -
V: TRBV11-2
DNA: TGTGCCAGCAGCTCTGCCGGGGGTACGGGATGGGAGGAGACCCAGTACTTC
CDR3: CASSSAGGTGWEETQYF

J: TRBJ2-3
size: -
D: -
V: TRBV9
DNA: TGTGCCAGCAGCGTAGGTATCCCAGATACGCAGTATTTT
CDR3: CASSVGIPDTQYF

J: TRBJ1-2
size: -
D: -
V: TRBV6-1
DNA: TGTGCCAGCAGTGAAGGGGCAGGGGCTAACTATGGCTACACCTTC
CDR3: CASSEGAGANYGYTF

J: TRBJ2-3
size: -
D: -
V: TRBV2
DNA: TGTGCCAGCAGTGATAGTCTAATGAGCGCGGGACGGCAGTATTTT
CDR3: CASSDSLMSAGRQYF